This T cell receptor beta chain was recovered during a study of cytomegalovirus exposure and HLA in healthy donors. V shed 2 bases, J shed 9 bases, and the junction held 6 bases outside the gene matches. The CDR3 extends over 15 amino acids. Per germline, CDR1 MNHEY and CDR2 SMNVEV (reference sequence). The PCR made use of 60 Vbeta and 13 Jbeta primers. The repertoire was sequenced with immunoSEQ multiplex PCR; TCRdb's copy has only in-frame clones and lacks some. The listing contains under 95,000 clones. The rearrangement uses TRBV27 and TRBJ2-1; 11 bases match TRBD2. The origin of this receptor is a man aged 18 to 29 in good health and CMV-seropositive. Sequenced sample: PBMCs. Here the CDR3 DNA reads TGTGCCAGCAGTTTAATTAGCGGGGGGGGCTCTGAGCAGTTCTTC. Translation gives CASSLISGGGSEQFF.